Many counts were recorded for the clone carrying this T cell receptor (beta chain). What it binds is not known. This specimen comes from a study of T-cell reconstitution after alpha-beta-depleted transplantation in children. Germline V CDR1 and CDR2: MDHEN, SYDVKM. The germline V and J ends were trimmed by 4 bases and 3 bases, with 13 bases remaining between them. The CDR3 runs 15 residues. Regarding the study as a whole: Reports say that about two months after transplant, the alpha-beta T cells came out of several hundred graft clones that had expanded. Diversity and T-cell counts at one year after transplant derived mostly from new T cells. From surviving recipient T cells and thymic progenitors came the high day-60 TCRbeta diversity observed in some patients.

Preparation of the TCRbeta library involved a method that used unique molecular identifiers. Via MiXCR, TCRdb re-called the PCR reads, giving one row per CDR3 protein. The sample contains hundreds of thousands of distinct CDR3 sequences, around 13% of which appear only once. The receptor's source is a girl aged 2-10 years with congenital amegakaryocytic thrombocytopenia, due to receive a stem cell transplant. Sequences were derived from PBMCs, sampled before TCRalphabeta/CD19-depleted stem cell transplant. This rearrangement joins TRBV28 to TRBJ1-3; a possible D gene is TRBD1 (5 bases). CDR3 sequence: CASSSPGGSGNTIYF. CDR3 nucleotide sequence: TGTGCCAGCAGTTCCCCCGGGGGAAGTGGAAACACCATATATTTT.